The next 32 T cell receptor beta chains were all read from a single sample in a study of monozygotic twins with inflammatory bowel disease. TCRdb reworked the 5' RACE reads into one entry per CDR3 protein, no DNA. The specimen's table records a few hundred thousand distinct CDR3 sequences. Source material: blood. Receptor source: a human donor with ulcerative colitis or Crohn's disease, or a healthy co-twin of an affected twin (not recorded which).

V gene TRBV5-5 combines with J gene TRBJ1-2; TCRdb's D call, TRBD1, is unchecked because there is no DNA. Germline V gene lookup returns CDR1 SGHKS and CDR2 YYEKEE (reference sequence). This CDR3 spans 14 amino acids. The CDR3 sequence is CASSSMGVGTGYTF. Combining the CDR3 with reference TRBV5-5 and TRBJ1-2 gives the whole variable domain DAGVTQSPTHLIKTRGQQVTLRCSPISGHKSVSWYQQVLGQGPQFIFQYYEKEERGRGNFPDRFSARQFPNYSSELNVNALLLGDSALYLCASSSMGVGTGYTFGSGTRLTVV.

V gene TRBV20-1 combines with J gene TRBJ2-7; TCRdb's D call of TRBD1 is untestable without DNA. The CDR3 loop spans 14 amino acids. From germline, CDR1 is DFQATT and CDR2 SNEGSKA (reference sequence). The CDR3 sequence: CSARGQDRSYEQYF.

The chain links TRBV7-2 to TRBJ2-7; TCRdb returns TRBD1, unconfirmable since there is no DNA. This CDR3 region has 16 residues. CDR1 and CDR2 (germline): SGHTA, FQGNSA. The CDR3 loop is CASSLGVRGGYYEQYF.

The rearrangement uses TRBV11-2 and TRBJ1-3; TCRdb indicates TRBD1, and absent DNA this call remains unverified. Germline V CDR1 and CDR2: SGHAT, FQNNGV. This CDR3 is 19 amino acids long. The CDR3 region is CASSLGGQGVAEGGNTIYF.

The chain joins TRBV29-1 to TRBJ2-5; TCRdb designates TRBD2, a call that cannot be tested without DNA. This CDR3 is built from 14 residues. The germline V gene encodes CDR1 SQVTM and CDR2 ANQGSEA. This CDR3 reads CSVIGLAGQETQYF.

This chain connects TRBV6-5 to TRBJ2-7; TCRdb calls TRBD1, which cannot be checked without DNA. The CDR3 length is 13 residues. Germline V gene data show CDR1 as MNHEY and CDR2 as SVGAGI. The CDR3 protein is CASSYWDRREQYF.

The rearrangement joins TRBV6-1 to TRBJ2-7; TCRdb's D gene call, TRBD1, goes unchecked for lack of DNA. Germline V lookup: CDR1 MNHNS, CDR2 SASEGT. The CDR3 sequence is 11 residues long. The CDR3 spells CASRRQYEQYF.

This chain uses TRBV20-1 with TRBJ2-3; TCRdb designates TRBD1, a call that cannot be tested without DNA. Looked up from germline, CDR1 is DFQATT and CDR2 is SNEGSKA (reference sequence). This CDR3 is 14 amino acids long. CDR3 sequence: CSARGDRATDTQYF.

The chain employs TRBV7-2 and TRBJ2-3; the TCRdb call, TRBD2, lacks DNA for checking. The CDR3 totals 17 residues. Germline V gives CDR1 SGHTA, CDR2 FQGNSA. The CDR3 sequence is CASSLVPAGGPSDTQYF.

This chain connects TRBV24-1 to TRBJ2-7; TCRdb lists TRBD1, though no DNA is available to test this call. CDR1 is KGHDR, CDR2 SFDVKD, per germline. The CDR3 sequence is 13 residues long. CDR3 sequence: CATGTGKSYEQYF.

The chain links TRBV6-2 or TRBV6-3 to TRBJ2-7. In germline, CDR1 is MNHEY, CDR2 SVGEGT. This CDR3 contains 13 residues. CDR3: CASRDPGSYEQYF.

The chain joins TRBV7-7 to TRBJ2-2. Germline assignment: CDR1 SSHAT and CDR2 FNYEAQ (reference sequence). This CDR3 has 14 residues. The CDR3: CASSLGTFTGELFF.

The chain combines TRBV10-1 with TRBJ2-7; the TCRdb D gene call, TRBD1, has no DNA to confirm it. CDR1 WNHNN and CDR2 SYGVQD come from the germline V gene (reference sequence). CDR3 length: 19 residues. The CDR3 loop reads CASSPKIRTGTGGSYEQYF.

CDR3 residues: CASSPITDTQYF. The chain is built from TRBV7-2 and TRBJ2-3. The V gene's germline CDR1 is SGHTA and CDR2 FQGNSA. The CDR3 length is 12 residues.

This chain links TRBV12-3 or TRBV12-4 with TRBJ2-7. This CDR3 spans 13 amino acids. CDR3 in amino acids: CASSLALIYEQYF.

This chain joins TRBV29-1 and TRBJ1-4; TCRdb selects TRBD1, and the lack of DNA leaves this call unchecked. The CDR3 spans 15 residues. From germline, CDR1 is SQVTM and CDR2 ANQGSEA. CDR3 sequence: CSVEDPHRVEEKLFF. Variable domain in full (rest from reference TRBV29-1 and TRBJ1-4): SAVISQKPSRDICQRGTSLTIQCQVDSQVTMMFWYRQQPGQSLTLIATANQGSEATYESGFVIDKFPISRPNLTFSTLTVSNMSPEDSSIYLCSVEDPHRVEEKLFFGSGTQLSVL.

The chain employs TRBV14 and TRBJ2-2; TCRdb picks TRBD1, but there is no DNA to check that call. In germline, CDR1 is SGHDN, CDR2 FVKESK. This CDR3 spans 13 amino acids. CDR3: CASSQEGAGELFF.

The chain has TRBV20-1 and TRBJ1-4. The germline CDR1 and CDR2 sequences are DFQATT and SNEGSKA (reference sequence). The CDR3 extends over 14 amino acids. CDR3 in amino acids: CSAITAFKNEKLFF.

The J gene is TRBJ2-3, the V gene TRBV12-3 or TRBV12-4. The CDR3 length is 13 residues. CDR3 loop: CASRVTSTDTQYF.

The V call is TRBV4-3, the J call TRBJ2-1; without DNA, the TCRdb call of TRBD1 cannot be checked. This CDR3 contains 13 residues. Per germline, CDR1 LGHNA and CDR2 YSLEER. The CDR3 loop is CASSHEKRGKQFF.

The CDR3 loop is CATSDFGTDTQYF. V gene TRBV24-1 combines with J gene TRBJ2-3. This CDR3 has 13 amino acids. Germline CDR1 and CDR2: KGHDR and SFDVKD.

The rearrangement uses TRBV20-1 and TRBJ2-7; TCRdb's D gene call, TRBD2, goes unchecked for lack of DNA. This CDR3 is 14 amino acids long. Germline assignment: CDR1 DFQATT and CDR2 SNEGSKA (reference sequence). CDR3: CSAIATSAPDEQYF.

The rearrangement joins TRBV24-1 to TRBJ2-3; as DNA is missing, the TRBD2 call by TCRdb cannot be tested. The germline CDR1 and CDR2 sequences are KGHDR and SFDVKD. CDR3 length: 17 amino acids. The chain's CDR3 is CATSDPWTSGSTDTQYF.

The gene calls are TRBV7-2 and TRBJ1-4. This CDR3 has 15 amino acids. Germline V gene lookup returns CDR1 SGHTA and CDR2 FQGNSA. Here the CDR3 reads CASSLDGATNEKLFF.

The chain joins TRBV5-1 to TRBJ2-2; TCRdb indicates TRBD1, and absent DNA this call remains unverified. Germline CDR1 is SGHRS and CDR2 is YFSETQ. The CDR3 covers 14 residues. The CDR3 reads CASRPGWGTGELFF.

The CDR3 here is CSARKGSYEQYF. The J gene is TRBJ2-7, the V gene TRBV20-1; TCRdb's assignment of TRBD1 cannot be checked, as there is no DNA. Germline lookup yields CDR1 DFQATT and CDR2 SNEGSKA (reference sequence). The CDR3 is 12 amino acids.

The V and J genes are TRBV5-1 and TRBJ2-1; TCRdb's D call of TRBD2 is untestable without DNA. Germline CDR1 reads SGHRS; CDR2 reads YFSETQ. The CDR3 totals 15 residues. The CDR3 reads CASSLGGLAGNEQFF.

The chain has TRBV4-3 and TRBJ1-4; TCRdb picks TRBD1, but there is no DNA to check that call. CDR3 size: 15 residues. Germline V CDR1 and CDR2: LGHNA, YSLEER. This chain's CDR3 is CASSQGQGALEKLFF.

The J gene is TRBJ2-1, the V gene TRBV5-4; TCRdb gives TRBD2 as the D gene, but with no DNA this cannot be confirmed. The germline V gene encodes CDR1 SGHNT and CDR2 YYREEE (reference sequence). This CDR3 contains 16 residues. The CDR3 spells CASSLGVSSAGNEQFF.

This chain uses TRBV6-1 with TRBJ2-7; TCRdb reports TRBD1, a call that lacks DNA to check it against. The length of the CDR3 is 14 residues. The germline CDR1 and CDR2 sequences are MNHNS and SASEGT. This CDR3 is CATRWGQGAYEQYF.

The gene calls are TRBV19 and TRBJ2-1. The CDR3 extends over 13 amino acids. The V gene's germline CDR1 is LNHDA and CDR2 SQIVND (reference sequence). This CDR3 reads CASSISSYNEQFF.

The chain couples TRBV12-3 or TRBV12-4 to TRBJ1-6; TCRdb gives TRBD1 as the D gene, but with no DNA this cannot be confirmed. The CDR3 runs to 15 residues. CDR3: CASSRTGGGSSPLHF.